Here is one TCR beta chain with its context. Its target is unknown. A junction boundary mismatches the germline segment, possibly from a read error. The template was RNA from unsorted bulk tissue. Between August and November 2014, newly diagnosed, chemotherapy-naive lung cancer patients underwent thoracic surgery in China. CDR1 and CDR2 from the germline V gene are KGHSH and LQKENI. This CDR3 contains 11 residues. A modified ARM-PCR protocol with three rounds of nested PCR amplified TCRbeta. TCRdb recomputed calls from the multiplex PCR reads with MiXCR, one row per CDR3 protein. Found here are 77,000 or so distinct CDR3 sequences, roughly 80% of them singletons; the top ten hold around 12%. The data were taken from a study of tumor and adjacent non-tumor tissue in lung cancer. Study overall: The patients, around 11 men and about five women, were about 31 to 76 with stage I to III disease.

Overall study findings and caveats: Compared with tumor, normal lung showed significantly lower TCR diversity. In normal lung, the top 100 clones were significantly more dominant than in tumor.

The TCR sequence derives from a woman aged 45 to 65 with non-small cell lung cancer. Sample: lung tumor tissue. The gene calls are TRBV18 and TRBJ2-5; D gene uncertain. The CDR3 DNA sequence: TGTGCCACCTCACCAACTGAGACCCGGTACTTC. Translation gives CATSPTETRYF.